This TCR beta chain was documented in a study of T cells in Graves' hyperthyroidism and ophthalmopathy. Amplified TCR beta CDR3 regions came from RNA transcripts. Carried out on the TCR CDR3, a first-round RT-PCR used the HTBI primer set. TCRdb reprocessed the multiplex PCR reads with MiXCR, giving one entry per CDR3 protein. The sample lists about 510,000 distinct CDR3 sequences; approximately 14% were seen once. Researchers defined stable Graves' hyperthyroidism as no ophthalmopathy progression within 18 months. This clonotype was detected ten times or more. Sequencing was done on a sample of blood. This TCR derives from a woman between 40 and 50 years old with Graves' hyperthyroidism.

The CDR3: CASSSSVRGSGQPQHF. CDR3 nucleotides: TGTGCCAGCAGTTCCTCGGTCAGGGGATCAGGTCAGCCCCAGCATTTT. This rearrangement joins TRBV28 to TRBJ1-5; tentatively, D is TRBD1 (6 bases). The CDR3 is made up of 16 amino acids. Germline CDR1 MDHEN, CDR2 SYDVKM. V was pared by 4 bases and J by 6 bases, with 19 bases between. Full variable domain (missing parts from reference TRBV28 and TRBJ1-5): DVKVTQSSRYLVKRTGEKVFLECVQDMDHENMFWYRQDPGLGLRLIYFSYDVKMKEKGDIPEGYSVSREKKERFSLILESASTNQTSMYLCASSSSVRGSGQPQHFGDGTRLSIL.